This TCR beta chain originates from a study of shared clonotypes between healthy human individuals. Study context: Donor composition was two women and three men, aged 18 to 49.

Free of recent acute infections or vaccinations, the donors were healthy HIV-negative adults. Details on this clone: The antigen is undetermined.

Germline V CDR1 and CDR2: SGHDN, FVKESK. This CDR3 region has 13 residues. V lost 0 bases, J lost 10 bases, and 3 bases stayed unmatched. About 30,000 T cell genomes, or approximately 190 ng DNA, went into the sorted-subset replicate PCRs. Clones were read by immunoSEQ multiplex PCR, and TCRdb kept only the in-frame ones, dropping some. This sample has fewer than 1.8 million clones, with approximately 98.5% found just once. Whole-study findings and limits: Depth of sequencing was expected to influence donor clonotype sharing.

This chain joins TRBV14 and TRBJ2-1; TRBD2 agrees at 7 bases. The source of this sequence is a man aged 30 to 45 in good health. Sequencing was done on a sample of naive CD4+ T cells sorted from blood. The sample's subset: CD45RA+ positively selected. CDR3 sequence: CASSQDGRAEQFF. The CDR3 nucleotides read TGTGCCAGCAGCCAAGATGGGAGGGCAGAGCAGTTCTTC. Together with reference TRBV14 and TRBJ2-1, the CDR3 gives the full variable domain: EAGVTQFPSHSVIEKGQTVTLRCDPISGHDNLYWYRRVMGKEIKFLLHFVKESKQDESGMPNNRFLAERTGGTYSTLKVQPAELEDSGVYFCASSQDGRAEQFFGPGTRLTVL.